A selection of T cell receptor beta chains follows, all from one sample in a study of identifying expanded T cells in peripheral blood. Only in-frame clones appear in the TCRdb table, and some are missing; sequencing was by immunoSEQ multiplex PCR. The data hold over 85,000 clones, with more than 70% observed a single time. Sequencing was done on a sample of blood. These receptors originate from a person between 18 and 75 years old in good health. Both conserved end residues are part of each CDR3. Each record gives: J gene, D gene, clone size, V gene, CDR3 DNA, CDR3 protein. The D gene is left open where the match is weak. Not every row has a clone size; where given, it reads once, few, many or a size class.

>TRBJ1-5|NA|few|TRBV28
TGTGCCAGCAGTGCCAGACAGGGCAATCAGCCCCAGCATTTT
CASSARQGNQPQHF
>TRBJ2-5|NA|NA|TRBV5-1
TGCGCCAGCGCCTTACTAACCCAGGGCGGAGAGACCCAGTACTTC
CASALLTQGGETQYF
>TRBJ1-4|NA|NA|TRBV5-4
TGTGCCAGCAGCTTGGCCCGGGCGCTATTTGAAAAACTGTTTTTT
CASSLARALFEKLFF
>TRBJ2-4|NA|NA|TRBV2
TGTGCCAGCAGTGAAGGTAGACTGGGGGGCCCGGCCAAAAACATTCAGTACTTC
CASSEGRLGGPAKNIQYF
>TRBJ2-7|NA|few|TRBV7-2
TGTGCCAGCAGCTGGAGTCCGTACGAGCAGTACTTC
CASSWSPYEQYF
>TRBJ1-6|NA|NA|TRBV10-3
TGTGCCATCAGTTCGCGAGACGATCCACCCCTCCACTTT
CAISSRDDPPLHF
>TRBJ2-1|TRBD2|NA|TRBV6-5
TGTGCCAGCAGTTATGACAGCGGGAGAGAGCAGTTCTTC
CASSYDSGREQFF
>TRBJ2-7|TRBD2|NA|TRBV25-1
TGTGCCAGCAGTGAACATAGCGGGTTACCATTGTACTTC
CASSEHSGLPLYF
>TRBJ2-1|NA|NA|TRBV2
TGTGCCAGCAGTGAATTCCCCCGAAGCTCCTACAATGAGCAGTTCTTC
CASSEFPRSSYNEQFF
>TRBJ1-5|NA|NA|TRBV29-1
TGCAGCGTTTCACCCCTACTCCTGACAGAAACCTATAGCAATCAGCCCCAGCATTTT
CSVSPLLLTETYSNQPQHF
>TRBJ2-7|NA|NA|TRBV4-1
TGCGCCAGCAGCCAAATCGAACTGGGGGGCTACGAGCAGTACTTC
CASSQIELGGYEQYF
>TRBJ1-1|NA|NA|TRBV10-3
TGTGCCATCAGTCAAGGGGCCTTACAAAACACTGAAGCTTTCTTT
CAISQGALQNTEAFF
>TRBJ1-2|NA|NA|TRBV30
TGTGCCTGGAGTGTAACAGAAAGCTATGGCTACACCTTC
CAWSVTESYGYTF
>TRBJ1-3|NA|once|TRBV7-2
TGTGCCAGCAGCCCCGACCTTTTATTCACCATATATTTT
CASSPDLLFTIYF
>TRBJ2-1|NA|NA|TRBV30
TGTGCCTGGAGTTTTACCGGGACAAACAATGAGCAGTTCTTC
CAWSFTGTNNEQFF
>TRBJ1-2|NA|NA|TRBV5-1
TGCGCCAGCAGCTCGCCGACACGGCAGGGGAACTACACCTTC
CASSSPTRQGNYTF
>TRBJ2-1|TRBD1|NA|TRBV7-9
TGTGCCAGCAGCTTGGGACAGGGTGTTAAGAAAAATGAGCAGTTCTTC
CASSLGQGVKKNEQFF
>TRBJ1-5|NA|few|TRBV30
TGTGCCTGGAGTCTCAGTAGCAATCAGCCCCAGCATTTT
CAWSLSSNQPQHF
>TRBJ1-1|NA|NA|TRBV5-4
TGTGCCAGCAGCTTGGGAGGGGGATGGACTGAAGCTTTCTTT
CASSLGGGWTEAFF
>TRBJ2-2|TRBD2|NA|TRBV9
TGTGCCAGCAGCGTAGCGATTAGCGGGGCTGGCGAGCTGTTTTTT
CASSVAISGAGELFF
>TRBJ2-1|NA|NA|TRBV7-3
TGTGCCAGCAGCTTAACGTCCGAGCACAGGGTCCATGAGCAGTTCTTC
CASSLTSEHRVHEQFF
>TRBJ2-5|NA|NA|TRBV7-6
TGTGCCAGCAGCTCCGACCGACATGGGGGGCTGGAGACCCAGTACTTC
CASSSDRHGGLETQYF
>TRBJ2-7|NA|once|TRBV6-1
TGTGCCAGCAGCGGACGTGGGGGGATAAGGTACGAGCAGTACTTC
CASSGRGGIRYEQYF
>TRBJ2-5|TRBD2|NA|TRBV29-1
TGCAGCGTTGAGCCTAGCGGGAGAGGGGTGAGGGAGACCCAGTACTTC
CSVEPSGRGVRETQYF
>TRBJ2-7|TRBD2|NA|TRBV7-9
TGTGCCAGCAGCCATTCTAGCGGTCTCTACGAGCAGTACTTC
CASSHSSGLYEQYF
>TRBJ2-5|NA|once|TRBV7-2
TGTGCCAGCAGCTTATATAGGACGCTCCAAGAGACCCAGTACTTC
CASSLYRTLQETQYF
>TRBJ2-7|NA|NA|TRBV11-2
TGTGCCAGCAGCTCCAGTAGCGGCCACTACGAGCAGTACTTC
CASSSSSGHYEQYF
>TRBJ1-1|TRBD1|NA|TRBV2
TGTGCCAGCAGCCGACAGGGGGGGTCCACTGAAGCTTTCTTT
CASSRQGGSTEAFF
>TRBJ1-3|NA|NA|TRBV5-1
TGCGCCAGCAGCTTGATGGGAACTGGAAACACCATATATTTT
CASSLMGTGNTIYF
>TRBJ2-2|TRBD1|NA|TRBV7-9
TGTGCCAGCAGCTCAGGGGGCGGGGAGCTGTTTTTT
CASSSGGGELFF
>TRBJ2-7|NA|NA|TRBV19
TGTGCCAGTAGTCCTACTGGTTGGGGGCTCTACGAGCAGTACTTC
CASSPTGWGLYEQYF
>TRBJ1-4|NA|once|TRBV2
TGTGCCAGCTTTGACGAAGGCTCAGGGTACGAAAAACTGTTTTTT
CASFDEGSGYEKLFF
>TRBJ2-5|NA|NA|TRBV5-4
TGTGCCAGCAGCTCACGAGACAGGACCCGTCAAGAGACCCAGTACTTC
CASSSRDRTRQETQYF